This T cell receptor (beta chain) came from a study of vaccination and CD4 T cells after COVID-19. General study results and limits: Spike mono-reactivity was the property of 304 of 307 vaccine-specific clones in convalescent patients.

Cultured CD4+ T-cell DNA underwent Oncomine TCR Beta short-read sequencing. TCRdb analysed the PCR reads with MiXCR anew, one entry per CDR3 protein. The sample gives roughly 9,900 distinct CDR3 sequences, around a third of which show up once; under 35% is in the top ten. This clonotype was seen a handful of times. The target antigen is unknown. CDR3 size: 13 residues. The V end was cut by 2 bases, the J end by 6 bases, with 10 bases between. Looked up from germline, CDR1 is LNHDA and CDR2 is SQIVND (reference sequence). The treatment was: roughly 10-day PBMC culture with coronavirus spike peptide pools or control peptides (ViraFEST assay). The collection of CD4+ T cells from the unexposed donor took place before the COVID-19 pandemic (2011-2018).

The gene calls are TRBV19 and TRBJ1-1; tentative D call: TRBD1 (6 bases). The specimen sequenced was CD4+ T cells from blood, cultured in vitro. This TCR came from a human donor in good health. The CDR3 is CASSILDSPEAFF. Written as DNA, the CDR3 is TGTGCCAGTAGTATATTGGACAGCCCTGAAGCTTTCTTT.